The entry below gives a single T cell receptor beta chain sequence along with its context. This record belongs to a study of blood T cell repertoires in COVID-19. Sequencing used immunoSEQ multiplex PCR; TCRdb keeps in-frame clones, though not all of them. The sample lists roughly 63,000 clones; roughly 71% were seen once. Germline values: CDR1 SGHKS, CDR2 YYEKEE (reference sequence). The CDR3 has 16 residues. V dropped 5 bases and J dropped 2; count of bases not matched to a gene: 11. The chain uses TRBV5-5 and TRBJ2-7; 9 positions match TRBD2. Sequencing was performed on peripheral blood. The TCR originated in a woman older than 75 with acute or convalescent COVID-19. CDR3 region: CASRYRTSGWPYEQYF. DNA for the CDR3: TGTGCCAGCAGGTACCGTACTAGCGGGTGGCCCTACGAGCAGTACTTC.